This T cell receptor beta chain was found in a study of identical twins. Regarding the study as a whole: With monozygotic twins, out-of-frame TCR alpha sharing exceeded what models estimated. Cross-sectional statistical analysis was relied on for the conclusions, without the same donors being followed.

This clonotype was seen a handful of times. Its specificity is not known. V was shortened by 3 bases and J by 3 bases, with 12 bases between the two germline ends. This CDR3 is 15 amino acids long. Per germline, CDR1 ENHRY and CDR2 SYGVKD. A universal primer binding site was introduced by template switching. The final cDNA contained unique molecular identifiers. TCRdb called the 5' RACE reads again in MiXCR, with one record for every CDR3 protein. The sample has about 890,000 distinct CDR3 sequences, 9% to 15% seen once. This same sample was also part of a study on yellow fever vaccine responses in identical twins.

The chain combines TRBV10-3 with TRBJ1-3, with D perhaps matching TRBD1 (6 bases). Input material: PBMCs. The source is a woman between 18 and 30 years old in good health. The CDR3: CAISDNHRDGNTIYF. In nucleotides, the CDR3 is TGTGCCATCAGTGATAACCACAGGGATGGAAACACCATATATTTT.